The T cell receptor beta chain described here comes from a study of T cell repertoires in aging, cancer and after chemotherapy. About the research overall: Six age groups, ranging from 30 or younger to 70 or older, included the donors. The full dataset contained about 10 million TCR reads. Notes on the study in general: Healthy donors lost TCR diversity with age mainly through richness, cancer patients through richness and evenness.

Rearranged V-D-J TRB sequences were amplified with a mixed TRB-A/B primer pool. MiXCR, applied by TCRdb to the multiplex PCR reads, yields one record per CDR3 protein. The table lists 750 to 900 distinct CDR3 sequences, 29% of them singletons. Peripheral blood genomic DNA, not sorted cells or RNA, was the template. This clonotype has a handful of counts. The antigen remains undetermined. The junction had 9 bases not matched to a gene; V was cut back by 3 bases and J by 4 bases. This CDR3 spans 17 amino acids. This chain joins TRBV12-3 or TRBV12-4 and TRBJ1-4; TRBD1 agrees at 9 bases. Sequenced input: blood. This receptor was obtained from a human donor with a blood cancer. The CDR3 is CASSFIYGTGFNEKLFF. As DNA, the CDR3 is TGTGCCAGCAGTTTTATTTACGGGACAGGGTTTAATGAAAAACTGTTTTTT.